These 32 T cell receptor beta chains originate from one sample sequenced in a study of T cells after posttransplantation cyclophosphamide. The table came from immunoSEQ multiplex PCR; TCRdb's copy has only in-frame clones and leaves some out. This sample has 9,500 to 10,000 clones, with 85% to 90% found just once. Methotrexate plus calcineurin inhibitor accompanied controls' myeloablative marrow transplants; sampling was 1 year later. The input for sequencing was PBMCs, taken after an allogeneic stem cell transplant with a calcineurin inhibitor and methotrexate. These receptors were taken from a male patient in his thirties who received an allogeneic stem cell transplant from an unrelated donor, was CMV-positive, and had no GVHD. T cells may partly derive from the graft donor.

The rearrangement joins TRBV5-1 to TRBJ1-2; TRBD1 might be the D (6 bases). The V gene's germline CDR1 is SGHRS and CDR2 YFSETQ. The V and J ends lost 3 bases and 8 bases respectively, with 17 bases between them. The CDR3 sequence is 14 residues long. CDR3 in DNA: TGCGCCAGCAGCTCCGAAATGGGGGCGGAAGGCTACACCTTC. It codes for CASSSEMGAEGYTF. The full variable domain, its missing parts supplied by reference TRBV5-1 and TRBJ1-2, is KAGVTQTPRYLIKTRGQQVTLSCSPISGHRSVSWYQQTPGQGLQFLFEYFSETQRNKGNFPGRFSGRQFSNSRSEMNVSTLELGDSALYLCASSSEMGAEGYTFGSGTRLTVV.

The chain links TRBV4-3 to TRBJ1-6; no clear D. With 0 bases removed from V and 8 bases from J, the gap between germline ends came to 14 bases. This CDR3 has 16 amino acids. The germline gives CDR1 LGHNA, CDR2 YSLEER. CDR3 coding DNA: TGCGCCAGCAGCCAAGATTGGGCGGGCCCCCATTCACCCCTCCACTTT. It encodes CASSQDWAGPHSPLHF.

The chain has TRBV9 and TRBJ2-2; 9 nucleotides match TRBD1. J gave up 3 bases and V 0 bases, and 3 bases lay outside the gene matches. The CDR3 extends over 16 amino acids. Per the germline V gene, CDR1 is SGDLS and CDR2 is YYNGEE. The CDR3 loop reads CASSVVRTGDTGELFF. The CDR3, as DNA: TGTGCCAGCAGCGTAGTGAGGACAGGGGACACCGGGGAGCTGTTTTTT.

The CDR3 sequence is CASSLDLYTDTQYF. The CDR3 DNA reads as TGTGCCAGCAGCTTGGACTTATACACAGATACGCAGTATTTT. The chain has TRBV7-3 and TRBJ2-3, with D perhaps matching TRBD2 (5 bases). The CDR3 totals 14 residues. Germline V gene data show CDR1 as SGHTA and CDR2 as FQGTGA. V was trimmed by 3 bases and J by 2 bases, leaving 9 bases between them. The complete variable domain, with remaining parts taken from reference TRBV7-3 and TRBJ2-3, reads GAGVSQTPSNKVTEKGKYVELRCDPISGHTALYWYRQSLGQGPEFLIYFQGTGAADDSGLPNDRFFAVRPEGSVSTLKIQRTERGDSAVYLCASSLDLYTDTQYFGPGTRLTVL.

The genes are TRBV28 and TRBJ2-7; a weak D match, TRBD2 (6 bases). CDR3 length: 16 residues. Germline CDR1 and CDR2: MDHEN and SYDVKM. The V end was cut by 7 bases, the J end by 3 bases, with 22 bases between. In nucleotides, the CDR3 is TGTGCCAGCACGGGACCCCGGGACTCCTCTTACTACGAGCAGTACTTC. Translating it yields CASTGPRDSSYYEQYF.

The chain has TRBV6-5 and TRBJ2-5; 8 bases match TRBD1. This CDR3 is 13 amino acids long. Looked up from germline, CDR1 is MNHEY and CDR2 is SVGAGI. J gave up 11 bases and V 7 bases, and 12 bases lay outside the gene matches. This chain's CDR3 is CASTPGQEPLQYF. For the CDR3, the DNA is TGTGCCAGCACCCCGGGACAGGAACCCCTGCAGTACTTC.

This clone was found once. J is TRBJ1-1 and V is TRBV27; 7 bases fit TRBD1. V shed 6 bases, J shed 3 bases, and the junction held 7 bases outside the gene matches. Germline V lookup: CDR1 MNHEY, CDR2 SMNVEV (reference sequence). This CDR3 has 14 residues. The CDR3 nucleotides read TGTGCCAGCAGCTCGACAGGGTGGGACACTGAAGCTTTCTTT. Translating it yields CASSSTGWDTEAFF.

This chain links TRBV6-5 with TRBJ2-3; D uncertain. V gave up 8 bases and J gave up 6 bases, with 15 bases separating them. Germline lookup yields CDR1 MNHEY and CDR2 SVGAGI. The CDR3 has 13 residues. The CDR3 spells CASRLRPSDTQYF. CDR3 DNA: TGTGCCAGCCGACTCCGCCCCAGTGATACGCAGTATTTT.

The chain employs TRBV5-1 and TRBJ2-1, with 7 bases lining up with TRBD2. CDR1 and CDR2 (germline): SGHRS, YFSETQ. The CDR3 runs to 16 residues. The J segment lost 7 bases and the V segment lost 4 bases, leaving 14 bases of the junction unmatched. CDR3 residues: CASSPARAGVGNEQFF. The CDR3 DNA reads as TGCGCCAGCAGCCCCGCCCGGGCGGGAGTGGGTAATGAGCAGTTCTTC. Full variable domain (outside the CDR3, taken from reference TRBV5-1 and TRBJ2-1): KAGVTQTPRYLIKTRGQQVTLSCSPISGHRSVSWYQQTPGQGLQFLFEYFSETQRNKGNFPGRFSGRQFSNSRSEMNVSTLELGDSALYLCASSPARAGVGNEQFFGPGTRLTVL.

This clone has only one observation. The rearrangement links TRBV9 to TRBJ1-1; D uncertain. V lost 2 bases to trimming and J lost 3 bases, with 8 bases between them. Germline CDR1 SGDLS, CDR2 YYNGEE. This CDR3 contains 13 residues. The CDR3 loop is CASSVAQYTEAFF. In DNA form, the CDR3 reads TGTGCCAGCAGCGTGGCCCAGTACACTGAAGCTTTCTTT.

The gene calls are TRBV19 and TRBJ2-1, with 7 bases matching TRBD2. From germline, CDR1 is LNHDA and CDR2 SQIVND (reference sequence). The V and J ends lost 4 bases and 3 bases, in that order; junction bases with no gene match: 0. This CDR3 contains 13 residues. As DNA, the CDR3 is TGTGCCAGTAGTAGCGGGGGCTACAATGAGCAGTTCTTC. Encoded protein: CASSSGGYNEQFF.

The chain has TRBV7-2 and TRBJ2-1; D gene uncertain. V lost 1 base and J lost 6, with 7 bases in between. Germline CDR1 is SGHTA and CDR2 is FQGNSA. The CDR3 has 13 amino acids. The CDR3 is CASSLGLLNEQFF. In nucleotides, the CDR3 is TGTGCCAGCAGCTTAGGACTCCTCAATGAGCAGTTCTTC. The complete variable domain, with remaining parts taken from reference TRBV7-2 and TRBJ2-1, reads GAGVSQSPSNKVTEKGKDVELRCDPISGHTALYWYRQSLGQGLEFLIYFQGNSAPDKSGLPSDRFSAERTGGSVSTLTIQRTQQEDSAVYLCASSLGLLNEQFFGPGTRLTVL.

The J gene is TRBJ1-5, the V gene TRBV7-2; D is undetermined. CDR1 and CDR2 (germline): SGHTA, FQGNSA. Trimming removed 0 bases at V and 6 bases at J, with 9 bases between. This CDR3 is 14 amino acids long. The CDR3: CASSLATRGQPQHF. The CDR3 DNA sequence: TGTGCCAGCAGCTTAGCCACGCGGGGTCAGCCCCAGCATTTT. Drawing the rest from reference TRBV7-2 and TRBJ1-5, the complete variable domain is GAGVSQSPSNKVTEKGKDVELRCDPISGHTALYWYRQSLGQGLEFLIYFQGNSAPDKSGLPSDRFSAERTGGSVSTLTIQRTQQEDSAVYLCASSLATRGQPQHFGDGTRLSIL.

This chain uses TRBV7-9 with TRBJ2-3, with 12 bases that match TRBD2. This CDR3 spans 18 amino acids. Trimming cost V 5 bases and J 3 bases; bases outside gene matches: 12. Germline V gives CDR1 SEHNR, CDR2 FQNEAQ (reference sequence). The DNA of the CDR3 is TGTGCCAGCAGCACCGCCCTAGCGGGAGGGTGGTCGACAGATACGCAGTATTTT. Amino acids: CASSTALAGGWSTDTQYF.

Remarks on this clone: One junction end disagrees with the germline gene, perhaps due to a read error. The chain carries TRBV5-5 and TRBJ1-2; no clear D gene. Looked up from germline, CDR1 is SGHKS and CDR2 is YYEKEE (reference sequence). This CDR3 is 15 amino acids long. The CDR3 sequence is CASSQEQAANYGYTF. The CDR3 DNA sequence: TGCGCCAGCAGCCAAGAGCAGGCAGCTAACTATGGCTACACCTTC. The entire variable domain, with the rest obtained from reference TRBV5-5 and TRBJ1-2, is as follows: DAGVTQSPTHLIKTRGQQVTLRCSPISGHKSVSWYQQVLGQGPQFIFQYYEKEERGRGNFPDRFSARQFPNYSSELNVNALLLGDSALYLCASSQEQAANYGYTFGSGTRLTVV.

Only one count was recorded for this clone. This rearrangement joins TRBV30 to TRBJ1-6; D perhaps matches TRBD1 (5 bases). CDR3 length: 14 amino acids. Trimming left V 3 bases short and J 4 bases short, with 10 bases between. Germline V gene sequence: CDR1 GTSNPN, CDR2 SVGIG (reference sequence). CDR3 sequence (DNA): TGTGCCTGGAGAGGTCCAGGGTATAATTCACCCCTCCACTTT. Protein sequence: CAWRGPGYNSPLHF.

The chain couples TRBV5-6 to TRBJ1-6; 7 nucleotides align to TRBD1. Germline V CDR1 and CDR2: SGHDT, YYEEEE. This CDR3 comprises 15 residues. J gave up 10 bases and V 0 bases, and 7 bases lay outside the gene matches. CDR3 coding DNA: TGTGCCAGCAGCTTGGATACAGGGGTCAACTCACCCCTCCACTTT. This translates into CASSLDTGVNSPLHF.

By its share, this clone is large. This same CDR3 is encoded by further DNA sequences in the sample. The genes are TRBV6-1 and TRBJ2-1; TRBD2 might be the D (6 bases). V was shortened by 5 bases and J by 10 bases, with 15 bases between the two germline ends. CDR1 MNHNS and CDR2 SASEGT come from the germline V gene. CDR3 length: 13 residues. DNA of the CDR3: TGTGCCAGCAGTCACGATCTGGAGGGGGAGCAGTTCTTC. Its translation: CASSHDLEGEQFF.

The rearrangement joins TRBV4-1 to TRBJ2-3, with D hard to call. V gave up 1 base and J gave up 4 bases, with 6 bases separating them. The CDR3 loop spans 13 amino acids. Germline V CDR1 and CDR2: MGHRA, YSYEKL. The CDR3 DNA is TGCGCCAGCAGCCAAGGCGGATCAGATACGCAGTATTTT. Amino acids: CASSQGGSDTQYF.

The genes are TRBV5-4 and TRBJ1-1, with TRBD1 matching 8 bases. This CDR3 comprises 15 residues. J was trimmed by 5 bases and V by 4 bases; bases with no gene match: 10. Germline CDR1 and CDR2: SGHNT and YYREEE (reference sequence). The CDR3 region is CASSREDRVQTEAFF. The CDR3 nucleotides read TGTGCCAGCAGCCGGGAGGACAGGGTACAGACTGAAGCTTTCTTT.

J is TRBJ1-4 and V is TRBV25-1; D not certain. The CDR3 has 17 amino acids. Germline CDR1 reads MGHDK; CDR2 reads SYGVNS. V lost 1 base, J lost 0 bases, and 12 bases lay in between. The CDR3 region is CASSEWASQATNEKLFF. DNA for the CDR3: TGTGCCAGCAGTGAATGGGCCTCCCAGGCAACTAATGAAAAACTGTTTTTT.

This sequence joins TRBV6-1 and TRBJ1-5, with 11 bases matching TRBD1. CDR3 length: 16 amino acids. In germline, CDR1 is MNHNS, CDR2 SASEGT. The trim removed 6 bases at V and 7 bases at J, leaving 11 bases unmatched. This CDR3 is CASRENGQGAGQPQHF. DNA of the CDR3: TGTGCCAGCAGGGAAAACGGACAGGGGGCCGGACAGCCCCAGCATTTT.

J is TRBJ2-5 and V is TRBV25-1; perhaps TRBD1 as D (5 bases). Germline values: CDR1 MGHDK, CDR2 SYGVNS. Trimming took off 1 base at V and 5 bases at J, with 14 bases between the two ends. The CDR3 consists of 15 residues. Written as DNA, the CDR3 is TGTGCCAGCAGTGAATCTACAGGCTCTTGGGAGACCCAGTACTTC. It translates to CASSESTGSWETQYF. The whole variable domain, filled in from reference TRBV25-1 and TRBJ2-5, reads EADIYQTPRYLVIGTGKKITLECSQTMGHDKMYWYQQDPGMELHLIHYSYGVNSTEKGDLSSESTVSRIRTEHFPLTLESARPSHTSQYLCASSESTGSWETQYFGPGTRLLVL.

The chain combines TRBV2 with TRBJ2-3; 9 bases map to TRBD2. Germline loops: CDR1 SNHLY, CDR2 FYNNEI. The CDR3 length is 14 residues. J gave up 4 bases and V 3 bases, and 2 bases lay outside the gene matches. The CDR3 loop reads CASSDRTSADTQYF. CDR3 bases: TGTGCCAGCAGTGACCGGACTAGCGCAGATACGCAGTATTTT. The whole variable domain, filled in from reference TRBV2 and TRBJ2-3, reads EPEVTQTPSHQVTQMGQEVILRCVPISNHLYFYWYRQILGQKVEFLVSFYNNEISEKSEIFDDQFSVERPDGSNFTLKIRSTKLEDSAMYFCASSDRTSADTQYFGPGTRLTVL.

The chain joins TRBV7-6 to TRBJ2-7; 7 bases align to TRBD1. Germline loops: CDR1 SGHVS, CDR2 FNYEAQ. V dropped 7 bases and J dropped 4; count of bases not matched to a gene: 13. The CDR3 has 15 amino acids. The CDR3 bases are TGTGCCAGCACGATAGAGACAGGGAAGGGTTACGAGCAGTACTTC. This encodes CASTIETGKGYEQYF.

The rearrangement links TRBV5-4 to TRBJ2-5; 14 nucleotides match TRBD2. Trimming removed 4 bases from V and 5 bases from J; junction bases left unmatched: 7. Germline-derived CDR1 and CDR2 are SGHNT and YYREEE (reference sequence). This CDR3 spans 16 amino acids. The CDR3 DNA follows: TGTGCCAGCAGCCTGACTAGCGGGAGGGCCTCTGAGACCCAGTACTTC. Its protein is CASSLTSGRASETQYF.

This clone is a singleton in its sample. CDR3 sequence: CAIRWGTGGFDEQFF. The CDR3 coding sequence is TGTGCCATCCGTTGGGGGACAGGGGGCTTCGATGAGCAGTTCTTC. The chain is built from TRBV10-3 and TRBJ2-1; 12 positions match TRBD1. The V segment lost 8 bases and the J segment 8 bases; nucleotides outside the gene matches: 10. This CDR3 comprises 15 residues. Germline CDR1 and CDR2: ENHRY and SYGVKD.

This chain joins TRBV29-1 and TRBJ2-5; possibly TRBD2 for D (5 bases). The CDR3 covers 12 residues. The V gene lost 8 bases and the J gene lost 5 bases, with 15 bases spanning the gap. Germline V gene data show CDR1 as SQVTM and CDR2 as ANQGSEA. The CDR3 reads CSSSLRRETQYF. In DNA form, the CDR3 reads TGCAGCTCTTCTTTGCGGAGGGAGACCCAGTACTTC.

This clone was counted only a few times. Written as DNA, the CDR3 is TGTGCTAGTGGTATCCGGCCAGGGTCAGGAAACACCATATATTTT. Its protein product is CASGIRPGSGNTIYF. This sequence joins TRBV12-5 and TRBJ1-3; TRBD1 might be the D (5 bases). V was shortened by 5 bases and J by 4 bases, with 15 bases between the two germline ends. This CDR3 comprises 15 residues. In germline, CDR1 is LGHNT, CDR2 FRNRAP.

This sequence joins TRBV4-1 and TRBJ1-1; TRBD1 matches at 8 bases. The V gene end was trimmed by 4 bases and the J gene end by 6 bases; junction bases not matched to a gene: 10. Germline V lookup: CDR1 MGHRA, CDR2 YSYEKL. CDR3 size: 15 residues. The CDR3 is CASSREGQDSPEAFF. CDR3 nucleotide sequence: TGCGCCAGCAGCCGCGAGGGACAGGATAGCCCTGAAGCTTTCTTT.

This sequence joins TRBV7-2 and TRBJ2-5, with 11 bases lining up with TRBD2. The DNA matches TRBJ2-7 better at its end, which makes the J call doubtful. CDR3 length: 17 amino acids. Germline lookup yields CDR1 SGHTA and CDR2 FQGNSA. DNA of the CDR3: TGTGCCAGCAGCTTAGTAGCGGGAGGGCTGAACACCTACGAGCAGTACTTC. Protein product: CASSLVAGGLNTYEQYF.

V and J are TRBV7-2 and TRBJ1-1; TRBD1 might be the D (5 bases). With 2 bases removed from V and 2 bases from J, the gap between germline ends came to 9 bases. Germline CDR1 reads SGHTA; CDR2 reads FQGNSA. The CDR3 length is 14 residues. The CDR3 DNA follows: TGTGCCAGCAGCTTAAAGGGACTTAACACTGAAGCTTTCTTT. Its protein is CASSLKGLNTEAFF.